This TCR beta chain is from a study of early stage breast cancer tumors. Study at large: ER+/PR+/HER2- status applied to about 70% of the 16 invasive breast tumors.

The CDR3 runs 15 residues. V lost 0 bases to trimming and J lost 7 bases, with 14 bases between them. Note on this clone: Its antigen is unknown.

Each sample had two DNA replicates, about 0.52 ug blood or roughly 1.5 ug tissue. The repertoire was sequenced with immunoSEQ multiplex PCR; TCRdb's copy has only in-frame clones and lacks some. The data contain around 40,000 clones, roughly 70% of them singletons. Points from the study as a whole: Compared with adjacent normal breast tissue, tumors showed around 2.7-fold greater T cell density and higher clonality. Enriched TCRB sequences shared across patients were mostly commonly generated sequences.

This receptor was obtained from a person between 55 and 70 years old with breast cancer. The chain couples TRBV6-7 to TRBJ2-3, with D possibly being TRBD2 (6 bases). TRBV6-7 counts as an open reading frame of uncertain function. Sequencing used blood. CDR3 in amino acids: CASSYSMGRPHTQYF. The CDR3 coding sequence is TGTGCCAGCAGTTACTCGATGGGGAGGCCCCATACGCAGTATTTT.